Listed below are T cell receptor beta chains from one sample, sequenced in a study of blood T cell repertoires in COVID-19. Sequencing used immunoSEQ multiplex PCR; TCRdb keeps in-frame clones, though not all of them. The data show 150,000 to 250,000 clones, roughly 92% seen once. Sequencing was carried out using peripheral blood. These receptors were obtained from a man in his thirties or forties with COVID-19, enrolled during active disease. Both conserved end residues are part of each CDR3. A D gene is named only where the DNA matches it firmly. Only part of the rows carry a size: once, few, many, or a class if the clone is expanded.

TRBV3-1/TRBV3-2	NA	TRBD2	TRBJ2-5	CASSQLAGTQETQYF	TGTGCCAGCAGCCAGTTAGCGGGGACCCAAGAGACCCAGTACTTC
TRBV7-9	NA	TRBD2	TRBJ2-1	CASSSGLAADNEQFF	TGTGCCAGCAGCTCGGGACTAGCGGCAGACAATGAGCAGTTCTTC
TRBV25-1	NA	TRBD1	TRBJ1-1	CASTRDRRTEAFF	TGTGCCAGCACCCGGGACAGGCGAACTGAAGCTTTCTTT
TRBV5-1	NA	TRBD1	TRBJ1-2	CASSSGQIITYGYTF	TGCGCCAGCAGCTCGGGACAGATTATCACCTATGGCTACACCTTC
TRBV9	NA	NA	TRBJ2-5	CASSVGLAETQYF	TGTGCCAGCAGCGTCGGATTAGCCGAGACCCAGTACTTC
TRBV27	NA	TRBD1	TRBJ2-7	CASRTGQGIYYEQYF	TGTGCCAGCAGAACAGGACAGGGTATATACTACGAGCAGTACTTC
TRBV4-1	NA	TRBD1	TRBJ1-3	CASSQDPRGSIYF	TGCGCCAGCAGCCAGGACCCCAGGGGGTCCATATATTTT
TRBV5-4	NA	NA	TRBJ1-2	CASSGGTDYGYTF	TGTGCCAGCAGCGGAGGGACTGACTATGGCTACACCTTC
TRBV11-2	NA	NA	TRBJ1-4	CASSLLGGREKLFF	TGTGCCAGCAGCTTATTGGGGGGACGGGAAAAACTGTTTTTT
TRBV13	once	NA	TRBJ1-6	CASSLAGSGSPLHF	TGTGCCAGCAGCTTAGCAGGGTCCGGCTCACCCCTCCACTTT
TRBV3-1/TRBV3-2	once	NA	TRBJ1-3	CASSQDWVRGNTIYF	TGTGCCAGCAGCCAAGACTGGGTGAGGGGGAACACCATATATTTT
TRBV20-1	NA	NA	TRBJ1-5	CSASKSNSNQPQHF	TGCAGTGCTAGTAAGAGCAATAGCAATCAGCCCCAGCATTTT
TRBV9	NA	TRBD2	TRBJ2-7	CASSVVPGGPYEQYF	TGTGCCAGCAGCGTAGTTCCGGGGGGGCCATACGAGCAGTACTTC
TRBV4-1	NA	NA	TRBJ1-4	CATGFRGGEKLFF	TGCGCCACCGGCTTCAGGGGTGGGGAAAAACTGTTTTTT
TRBV18	NA	NA	TRBJ1-3	CASSPKGLNSGNTIYF	TGTGCCAGCTCACCCAAGGGACTCAACTCTGGAAACACCATATATTTT
TRBV5-1	NA	NA	TRBJ1-1	CASSGTSNTEAFF	TGCGCCAGCAGCGGGACATCGAACACTGAAGCTTTCTTT
TRBV10-3	NA	NA	TRBJ2-3	CAISDVGGASDTQYF	TGTGCCATCAGTGATGTTGGGGGGGCCTCAGATACGCAGTATTTT
TRBV2	once	TRBD1	TRBJ2-5	CASSRDRERETQYF	TGTGCCAGCAGCCGGGACAGGGAGAGGGAGACCCAGTACTTC
TRBV5-6	few	NA	TRBJ1-4	CASSLGQSEKLFF	TGTGCCAGCAGCTTGGGACAGTCTGAAAAACTGTTTTTT
TRBV2	NA	NA	TRBJ2-5	CASSYISGEETQYF	TGTGCCAGCAGTTATATTAGCGGTGAAGAGACCCAGTACTTC
TRBV10-3	NA	TRBD2	TRBJ2-7	CAIRLGGGSSYEQYF	TGTGCCATCAGGCTTGGGGGGGGGAGCTCCTACGAGCAGTACTTC
TRBV7-6	NA	TRBD2	TRBJ2-7	CASSRGGQHEQYF	TGTGCCAGCAGCCGGGGGGGCCAGCACGAGCAGTACTTC
TRBV7-2	NA	TRBD2	TRBJ2-1	CASSLDSSGAYNEQFF	TGTGCCAGCAGCTTAGATTCCAGCGGGGCCTACAATGAGCAGTTCTTC
TRBV5-6	once	NA	TRBJ1-2	CASSLGANYGYTF	TGTGCCAGCAGCTTGGGAGCGAACTATGGCTACACCTTC
TRBV5-6	NA	TRBD2	TRBJ2-3	CASSSWWGGGAHTQYF	TGTGCCAGCAGCTCCTGGTGGGGCGGGGGGGCTCATACGCAGTATTTT
TRBV3-1/TRBV3-2	NA	NA	TRBJ2-3	CASSLVFTDTQYF	TGTGCCAGCAGCCTAGTTTTCACAGATACGCAGTATTTT
TRBV29-1	NA	NA	TRBJ1-2	CSVSNRANYGYTF	TGCAGCGTTTCAAACAGAGCTAACTATGGCTACACCTTC
TRBV4-1	NA	TRBD2	TRBJ2-7	CASSQDILASSYEQYF	TGCGCCAGCAGCCAAGATATACTAGCGTCTTCCTACGAGCAGTACTTC
TRBV30	NA	NA	TRBJ2-7	CAWTPPTESYEQYF	TGTGCCTGGACGCCCCCGACAGAGTCCTACGAGCAGTACTTC
TRBV2	NA	NA	TRBJ1-2	CASSEWQNYGYTF	TGTGCCAGCAGTGAGTGGCAGAACTATGGCTACACCTTC
TRBV3-1/TRBV3-2	once	NA	TRBJ2-2	CASNQVSGDTGELFF	TGTGCCAGCAACCAAGTATCCGGGGACACCGGGGAGCTGTTTTTT
TRBV7-6	NA	NA	TRBJ2-3	CASSLEATQYF	TGTGCCAGCAGCCTTGAGGCTACGCAGTATTTT
TRBV6-1	NA	NA	TRBJ2-7	CASSEDLRQAISYEQYF	TGTGCCAGCAGTGAGGATCTACGACAGGCGATATCCTACGAGCAGTACTTC
TRBV29-1	NA	NA	TRBJ2-1	CSVEGGFRQANEQFF	TGCAGCGTTGAAGGAGGGTTCAGACAAGCTAATGAGCAGTTCTTC
TRBV7-9	NA	NA	TRBJ1-1	CASSLEGTKVEAFF	TGTGCCAGCAGCTTGGAGGGCACGAAGGTTGAAGCTTTCTTT
TRBV30	NA	NA	TRBJ2-5	CAWSVSGETQYF	TGTGCCTGGAGTGTATCCGGGGAGACCCAGTACTTC